This T cell receptor beta chain came from a study of T cells in narcolepsy. For the study at large: Enrolled donors included narcolepsy type 1 or type 2 patients and healthy controls.

Clones were read by immunoSEQ multiplex PCR, and TCRdb kept only the in-frame ones, dropping some. Here the sample spans around 25,000 clones, about 86% being singletons. The ends lost 5 bases at V and 5 bases at J; junction bases unmatched: 11. The CDR3 runs to 18 residues. The germline CDR1 and CDR2 sequences are LNHDA and SQIVND (reference sequence). Sequenced material: CD45RA- memory CD4+ T cells from PBMCs. This receptor was taken from a human donor with narcolepsy. This rearrangement joins TRBV19 to TRBJ2-2; 13 bases are a match to TRBD2. The CDR3 reads CASSLGLAGVDLTGELFF. The CDR3 DNA follows: TGTGCCAGTAGTCTTGGACTAGCGGGAGTAGATTTGACCGGGGAGCTGTTTTTT. The full variable domain, in which reference TRBV19 and TRBJ2-2 provide the parts outside the CDR3, is DGGITQSPKYLFRKEGQNVTLSCEQNLNHDAMYWYRQDPGQGLRLIYYSQIVNDFQKGDIAEGYSVSREKKESFPLTVTSAQKNPTAFYLCASSLGLAGVDLTGELFFGEGSRLTVL.